What follows are 18 T cell receptor beta chains derived from one specimen sequenced in a study of blood T cell repertoires in COVID-19. Profiling relied on immunoSEQ multiplex PCR, and the TCRdb table lists in-frame clones only, not all of them. The sample includes approximately 98,000 clones, 65% to 85% of them seen just once. Material for sequencing was peripheral blood. Receptors originate from a woman aged 80 or over with acute or convalescent COVID-19.

About this clone itself: The junction shows a germline mismatch at one end, possibly a read error. Other DNA sequences in the sample encode the same CDR3. The V and J genes are TRBV29-1 and TRBJ1-1, with TRBD1 identical over 7 bases. The CDR3 totals 12 residues. Germline values: CDR1 SQVTM, CDR2 ANQGSEA. The CDR3 coding sequence is TGCAGCGTGGAAGGGGGCAACACTGAAGCTTTCTTT. It translates to CSVEGGNTEAFF.

This chain links TRBV30 with TRBJ1-4, with 7 bases lining up with TRBD1. V was pared by 3 bases and J by 8 bases, with 12 bases of the junction left unmatched. Germline CDR1 is GTSNPN and CDR2 is SVGIG (reference sequence). The CDR3 sequence is 15 residues long. This CDR3 is CAWRQPDRKGEKLFF. CDR3 DNA: TGTGCCTGGAGACAACCGGACAGGAAAGGGGAAAAACTGTTTTTT. Filled out from reference TRBV30 and TRBJ1-4, the complete variable domain reads SQTIHQWPATLVQPVGSPLSLECTVEGTSNPNLYWYRQAAGRGLQLLFYSVGIGQISSEVPQNLSASRPQDRQFILSSKKLLLSDSGFYLCAWRQPDRKGEKLFFGSGTQLSVL.

The V and J genes are TRBV19 and TRBJ1-6; D remains ambiguous. The V gene's germline CDR1 is LNHDA and CDR2 SQIVND (reference sequence). Trimming pared 1 base from V and 14 bases from J, leaving 9 bases between. CDR3 length: 12 amino acids. The CDR3: CASSIGGGTLHF. The CDR3 DNA sequence: TGTGCCAGTAGTATAGGAGGCGGAACCCTCCACTTT.

J is TRBJ1-1 and V is TRBV28, with D perhaps matching TRBD1 (5 bases). Per germline, CDR1 MDHEN and CDR2 SYDVKM. This CDR3 has 12 residues. With 10 bases removed from V and 4 bases from J, the gap between germline ends came to 13 bases. The CDR3 DNA is TGTGCCACTAGGCTGGGGGGCACTGAAGCTTTCTTT. Translated: CATRLGGTEAFF.

This clone was recorded only once. The genes are TRBV27 and TRBJ1-2; no definite D call. Trimming removed 3 bases from V and 4 bases from J, with 15 bases in between. The CDR3 is made up of 15 amino acids. Germline V gene lookup returns CDR1 MNHEY and CDR2 SMNVEV (reference sequence). The CDR3 spells CASSFRRTELYGYTF. The CDR3 nucleotides read TGTGCCAGCAGTTTCAGGAGGACGGAACTCTATGGCTACACCTTC.

The genes are TRBV18 and TRBJ2-3, with TRBD2 identical over 11 bases. V was pared by 3 bases and J by 6 bases, with 8 bases of the junction left unmatched. CDR1 and CDR2 from the germline V gene are KGHSH and LQKENI. The CDR3 consists of 16 residues. The CDR3 bases are TGTGCCAGCTCACCTTATGGGCTAGCGGGGGGCGATACGCAGTATTTT. Protein: CASSPYGLAGGDTQYF.

This clone was recorded a few times. The chain carries TRBV5-1 and TRBJ2-2; 8 nucleotides match TRBD2. With V trimmed by 4 bases and J by 6 bases, 5 bases remained unmatched. The CDR3 sequence is 14 residues long. Germline CDR1 reads SGHRS; CDR2 reads YFSETQ. CDR3 amino acids: CASSPELAAGELFF. CDR3 DNA sequence: TGCGCCAGCAGCCCCGAACTAGCGGCCGGGGAGCTGTTTTTT.

V is TRBV19 and J is TRBJ1-2; D is possibly TRBD1 (5 bases). The CDR3 has 14 amino acids. Trimming took off 3 bases at V and 4 bases at J, with 12 bases between the two ends. From germline, CDR1 is LNHDA and CDR2 SQIVND (reference sequence). This chain's CDR3 is CASSIPGILYGYTF. CDR3 coding DNA: TGTGCCAGTAGTATCCCAGGGATCCTCTATGGCTACACCTTC.

The chain is built from TRBV6-4 and TRBJ2-1; D might be TRBD2 (5 bases). The CDR3 has 15 amino acids. V shed 8 bases and J shed 5 bases, with 19 bases lying between them. Germline CDR1 is MRHNA and CDR2 is SNTAGT. The CDR3 loop is CASSLEAYGNNEQFF. The DNA of the CDR3 is TGTGCCAGCTCCTTGGAGGCATATGGGAACAATGAGCAGTTCTTC.

This sequence joins TRBV9 and TRBJ1-4, with D possibly matching TRBD1 (5 bases). Germline V gene sequence: CDR1 SGDLS, CDR2 YYNGEE. The CDR3 has 16 amino acids. V was pared by 0 bases and J by 11 bases, with 20 bases between. The DNA of the CDR3 is TGTGCCAGCAGCGTAGACGGGGAAGGTTCTGGGGGGAAACTGTTTTTT. Amino acid sequence: CASSVDGEGSGGKLFF.

A few counts support this clone. In DNA, the CDR3 is TGTGCCAGCAGTTACTCGAGGAACACAGATACGCAGTATTTT. This gives the protein CASSYSRNTDTQYF. The chain carries TRBV6-5 and TRBJ2-3; D ambiguous. This CDR3 region has 14 residues. V lost 0 bases and J 2 bases, leaving 6 bases between the germline ends. Germline V gene lookup returns CDR1 MNHEY and CDR2 SVGAGI.

V and J are TRBV5-5 and TRBJ2-5; D perhaps matches TRBD1 (6 bases). The CDR3 is made up of 15 amino acids. Germline V lookup: CDR1 SGHKS, CDR2 YYEKEE (reference sequence). Trimming removed 0 bases at V and 5 bases at J, with 14 bases between. The CDR3 region is CASSLAGTPPETQYF. The CDR3, as DNA: TGTGCCAGCAGCTTGGCAGGGACACCGCCGGAGACCCAGTACTTC.

The chain joins TRBV7-2 to TRBJ1-1; D gene unclear. V was clipped by 2 bases and J by 5 bases, with 12 bases between them. Germline CDR1 and CDR2: SGHTA and FQGNSA. The CDR3 runs 14 residues. The CDR3 is CASSLSNRVTEAFF. CDR3 bases: TGTGCCAGCAGCTTAAGCAATCGGGTTACTGAAGCTTTCTTT. Looking up the rest from reference TRBV7-2 and TRBJ1-1 gives the full variable domain: GAGVSQSPSNKVTEKGKDVELRCDPISGHTALYWYRQSLGQGLEFLIYFQGNSAPDKSGLPSDRFSAERTGGSVSTLTIQRTQQEDSAVYLCASSLSNRVTEAFFGQGTRLTVV.

The chain has TRBV4-3 and TRBJ1-5; D ambiguous. This CDR3 is 15 amino acids long. Germline values: CDR1 LGHNA, CDR2 YSLEER. V was cut by 2 bases and J by 4 bases, with 12 bases left in between. The CDR3 here is CASSQTAGSNQPQHF. The CDR3 DNA reads as TGCGCCAGCAGCCAAACGGCGGGGTCTAATCAGCCCCAGCATTTT.

V gene TRBV27 combines with J gene TRBJ2-5; TRBD1 aligns across 7 bases. The trim removed 3 bases at V and 2 bases at J, leaving 9 bases unmatched. CDR1 and CDR2 (germline): MNHEY, SMNVEV (reference sequence). This CDR3 spans 16 amino acids. The CDR3 nucleotides read TGTGCCAGCAGTTTGAGGTTTGGCAGGGGGCAAGAGACCCAGTACTTC. It encodes CASSLRFGRGQETQYF.

The chain combines TRBV18 with TRBJ1-6, with 7 nucleotides matching TRBD1. The germline gives CDR1 KGHSH, CDR2 LQKENI. This CDR3 is 15 amino acids long. Trimming removed 6 bases from V and 3 bases from J; junction bases left unmatched: 5. The CDR3 reads CASSLTGNYNSPLHF. CDR3 coding DNA: TGTGCCAGCTCTCTGACAGGGAACTATAATTCACCCCTCCACTTT. Variable domain in full (rest from reference TRBV18 and TRBJ1-6): NAGVMQNPRHLVRRRGQEARLRCSPMKGHSHVYWYRQLPEEGLKFMVYLQKENIIDESGMPKERFSAEFPKEGPSILRIQQVVRGDSAAYFCASSLTGNYNSPLHFGNGTRLTVT.

This clone was seen only a few times. This sequence joins TRBV4-3 and TRBJ1-3; 8 nucleotides line up with TRBD1. V trimming: 2 bases; J trimming: 4 bases; junction bases outside the gene matches: 10. The CDR3 has 17 amino acids. Germline-derived CDR1 and CDR2 are LGHNA and YSLEER. The CDR3 coding sequence is TGCGCCAGCAGCCAAAATCTCCCAGGGGGCGGAGGAAACACCATATATTTT. Translating it yields CASSQNLPGGGGNTIYF.

J is TRBJ2-5 and V is TRBV5-1; unclear D gene. With 4 bases removed from V and 4 bases from J, the gap between germline ends came to 14 bases. Germline loops: CDR1 SGHRS, CDR2 YFSETQ. The CDR3 is 14 amino acids. This CDR3 reads CASSVGFLGETQYF. In DNA form, the CDR3 reads TGCGCCAGCAGCGTGGGCTTCCTAGGAGAGACCCAGTACTTC.